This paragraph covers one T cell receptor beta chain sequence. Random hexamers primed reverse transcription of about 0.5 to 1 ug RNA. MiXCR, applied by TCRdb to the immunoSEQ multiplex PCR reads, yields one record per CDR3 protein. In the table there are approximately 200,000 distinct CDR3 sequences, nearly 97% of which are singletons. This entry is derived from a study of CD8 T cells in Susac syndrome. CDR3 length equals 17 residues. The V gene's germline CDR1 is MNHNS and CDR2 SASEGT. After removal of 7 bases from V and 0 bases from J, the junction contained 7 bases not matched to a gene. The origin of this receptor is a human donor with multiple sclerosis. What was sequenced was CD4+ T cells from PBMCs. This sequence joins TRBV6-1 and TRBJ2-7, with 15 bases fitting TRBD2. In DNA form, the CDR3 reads TGTGCCAGCACCCGGGGACTAGCGGGGGGCGACTCCTACGAGCAGTACTTC. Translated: CASTRGLAGGDSYEQYF.